The source of this T cell receptor (beta chain) is a study of blood T cells in healthy people across ages. Study findings and constraints: A conclusive naive versus antigen-experienced comparison was prevented by the unsorted PBMCs.

Notes on this clonotype: Its antigen remains unidentified.

CDR1 is GTSNPN, CDR2 SVGIG, per germline (reference sequence). Trimming removed 4 bases at V and 2 bases at J, with 6 bases between. The CDR3 spans 13 residues. A J-beta primer mix and a sample-barcoded 5' primer were used in a second PCR of roughly 6 to 11 cycles. A template-switch adaptor containing 12 random nucleotides labeled each cDNA molecule. Samples each returned at least 3 million CDR3-containing paired-end reads. TCRdb reanalysed the 5' RACE reads using MiXCR and keeps one entry per CDR3 protein. Of about 680,000 distinct CDR3 sequences listed, 49% were seen once; the top ten hold approximately 32%.

This TCR was recovered from a woman aged 60-70 years in good health. The chain couples TRBV30 to TRBJ2-6; D gene unclear. Sequencing input: blood. This CDR3 reads CAWTSTGANVLTF. The CDR3 bases are TGTGCCTGGACCAGTACTGGGGCCAACGTCCTGACTTTC.